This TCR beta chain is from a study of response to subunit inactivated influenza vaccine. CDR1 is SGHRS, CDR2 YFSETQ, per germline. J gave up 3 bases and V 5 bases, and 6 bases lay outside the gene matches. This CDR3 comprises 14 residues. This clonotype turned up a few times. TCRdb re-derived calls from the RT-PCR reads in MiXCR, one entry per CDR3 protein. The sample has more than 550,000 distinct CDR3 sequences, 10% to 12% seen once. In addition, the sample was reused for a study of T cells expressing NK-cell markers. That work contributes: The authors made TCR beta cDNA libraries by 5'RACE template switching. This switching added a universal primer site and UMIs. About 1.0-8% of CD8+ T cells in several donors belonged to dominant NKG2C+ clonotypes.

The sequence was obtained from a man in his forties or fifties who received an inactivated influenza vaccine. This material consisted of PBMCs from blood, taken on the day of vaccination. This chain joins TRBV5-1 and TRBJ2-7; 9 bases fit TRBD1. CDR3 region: CASRPGQGFYEQYF. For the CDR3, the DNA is TGCGCCAGCAGACCGGGACAGGGCTTCTACGAGCAGTACTTC.